Shown below are 3 T cell receptor beta chains from a single sample sequenced in a study of tumor and adjacent non-tumor tissue in lung cancer. A modified ARM-PCR protocol with three rounds of nested PCR amplified TCRbeta. MiXCR, applied by TCRdb to the multiplex PCR reads, yields one record per CDR3 protein. Of some 100,000 distinct CDR3 sequences detected, approximately 71% appear once; the ten largest clones hold 30% to 45%. This sample's RNA came from whole unsorted tissue. Sequencing input: lung tumor tissue. The receptors come from a woman between 55 and 75 years old with non-small cell lung cancer.

A remark on this clonotype: At one end the junction does not follow the germline gene, possibly because of a read error. The chain combines TRBV4-3 with TRBJ1-4; the match to TRBD1 covers 7 bases. Germline CDR1 and CDR2: LGHNA and YSLEER. CDR3 size: 15 residues. CDR3 coding DNA: TGCGCCACCAGCCAAGAAGAGGACAGGAGGAGCGAACTGTTTTTT. This codes for CATSQEEDRRSELFF.

In regard to this clonotype: Relative to the germline gene, one junction end is altered; a read error may explain this. V is TRBV11-2 and J is TRBJ1-2, with D maybe TRBD1 (5 bases). The CDR3 covers 14 residues. CDR1 is SGHAT and CDR2 is FQNNGV in the germline V gene. The CDR3 nucleotides are TGTGTCAGCAGCGTGGAAAGGGGCTACTATGGCTACACCTTT. It codes for CVSSVERGYYGYTF.

As regards this clonotype: Being one base from a much bigger clone, this may be a read error. V usage is TRBV28 and J usage is TRBJ2-1; the D is unclear. The CDR3 sequence is 12 residues long. Per the germline V gene, CDR1 is MDHEN and CDR2 is SYDVKM. The CDR3 reads CASRLSYNEQFF. CDR3 nucleotide sequence: TGTGCCAGCAGATTATCTTACAATGAGCAGTTCTTC.